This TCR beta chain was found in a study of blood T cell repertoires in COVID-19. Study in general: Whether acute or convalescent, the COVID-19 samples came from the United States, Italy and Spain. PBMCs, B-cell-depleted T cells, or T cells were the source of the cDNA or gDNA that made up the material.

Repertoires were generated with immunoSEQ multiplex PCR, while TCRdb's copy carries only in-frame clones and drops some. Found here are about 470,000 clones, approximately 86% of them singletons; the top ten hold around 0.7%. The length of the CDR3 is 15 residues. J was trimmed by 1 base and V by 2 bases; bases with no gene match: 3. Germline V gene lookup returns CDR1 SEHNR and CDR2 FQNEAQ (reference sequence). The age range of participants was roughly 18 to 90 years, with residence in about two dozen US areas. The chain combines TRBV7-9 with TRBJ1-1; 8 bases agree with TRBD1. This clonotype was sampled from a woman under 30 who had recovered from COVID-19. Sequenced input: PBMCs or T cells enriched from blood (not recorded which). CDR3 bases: TGTGCCAGCAGCTTAAGACAGGGGTGGAACACTGAAGCTTTCTTT. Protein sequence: CASSLRQGWNTEAFF. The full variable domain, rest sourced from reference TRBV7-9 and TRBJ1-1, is DTGVSQNPRHKITKRGQNVTFRCDPISEHNRLYWYRQTLGQGPEFLTYFQNEAQLEKSRLLSDRFSAERPKGSFSTLEIQRTEQGDSAMYLCASSLRQGWNTEAFFGQGTRLTVV.